These 27 T cell receptor beta chains were all obtained from the same sample, sequenced in a study of graft-versus-host responses after intestinal transplantation. These receptors have no identified antigens. Assay used: immunoSEQ multiplex PCR; TCRdb lists only in-frame clones, some missing. Here the sample spans 65,000 to 90,000 clones, around 90% being singletons. Sequenced here: unstimulated CD8+ T cells sorted from spleen or lymph node cells, sampled before transplant. The receptors shown here come from a human donor who was the organ donor for an intestinal transplant.

The V call is TRBV5-6, the J call TRBJ1-1; weak D call: TRBD1 (5 bases). Trimming cost V 0 bases and J 1 base, with 13 bases left between them. CDR1 SGHDT and CDR2 YYEEEE come from the germline V gene. This CDR3 comprises 16 residues. The CDR3, as DNA: TGTGCCAGCAGCTTGGCCGTCACAGGAGCGAACACTGAAGCTTTCTTT. Translation gives CASSLAVTGANTEAFF.

The rearrangement uses TRBV13 and TRBJ2-4; D perhaps matches TRBD2 (6 bases). V lost 5 bases and J 4 bases, leaving 15 bases between the germline ends. The CDR3 runs 15 residues. Looked up from germline, CDR1 is PRHDT and CDR2 is FYEKMQ (reference sequence). In DNA, the CDR3 is TGTGCCAGCAGCAACACCGGGACTTTTAAAAACATTCAGTACTTC. It codes for CASSNTGTFKNIQYF.

CDR3 coding DNA: TGTGCCAGCAGCGTATTCACTAGCCGACTAAATGAGCAGTTCTTC. It translates to CASSVFTSRLNEQFF. The gene calls are TRBV9 and TRBJ2-1; D may be TRBD2 (6 bases). Looked up from germline, CDR1 is SGDLS and CDR2 is YYNGEE. The V end lost 1 base, the J end lost 7 bases, and 15 bases lay between the germline ends. CDR3 length: 15 amino acids.

V gene TRBV7-9 combines with J gene TRBJ2-3; the D is unclear. The CDR3 is 12 residues long. With 5 bases removed from V and 6 bases from J, the gap between germline ends came to 9 bases. The germline V gene has CDR1 SEHNR and CDR2 FQNEAQ (reference sequence). Here the CDR3 reads CASSPPLDTQYF. Here the CDR3 DNA reads TGTGCCAGCAGCCCACCACTCGATACGCAGTATTTT.

The chain is built from TRBV10-1 and TRBJ1-3, with D possibly TRBD1 on 6 matching bases. The CDR3 runs 15 residues. Germline V CDR1 and CDR2: WNHNN, SYGVQD (reference sequence). V lost 2 bases, J lost 1 base, and 9 bases lay in between. Here the CDR3 DNA reads TGCGCCAGCAGTGAGACAGGGACATCTGGAAACACCATATATTTT. This translates into CASSETGTSGNTIYF.

The DNA of the CDR3 is TGCGCCAGCAGCTTGAGCCGGGACAACGCCTTCCTCCACTTT. Protein sequence: CASSLSRDNAFLHF. This sequence joins TRBV5-1 and TRBJ1-6; the D gene is possibly TRBD1 (6 bases). This CDR3 spans 14 amino acids. CDR1 is SGHRS, CDR2 YFSETQ, per germline. The V and J ends lost 1 base and 15 bases respectively, with 17 bases between them.

The rearrangement joins TRBV5-1 to TRBJ1-1; tentative D call: TRBD1 (5 bases). The V gene's germline CDR1 is SGHRS and CDR2 YFSETQ. This CDR3 has 15 residues. The V and J ends lost 4 bases and 1 base respectively, with 14 bases between them. The CDR3 reads CASSLGWGENTEAFF. The CDR3 nucleotides are TGCGCCAGCAGCCTGGGGTGGGGCGAGAACACTGAAGCTTTCTTT.

The genes are TRBV7-9 and TRBJ2-5, with 7 positions matching TRBD1. V lost 5 bases to trimming and J lost 5 bases; unmatched junction nucleotides: 17. Per the germline V gene, CDR1 is SEHNR and CDR2 is FQNEAQ (reference sequence). CDR3 length: 17 residues. As DNA, the CDR3 is TGTGCCAGCAGCCCTGGGACAGTGGAAGTCCAAATTGAGACCCAGTACTTC. This codes for CASSPGTVEVQIETQYF.

The chain links TRBV7-2 to TRBJ2-5, with no clear D. The closer fit of TRBJ2-7 to the DNA end suggests the J call may be wrong. This CDR3 is 14 amino acids long. Germline lookup yields CDR1 SGHTA and CDR2 FQGNSA. CDR3 protein: CASSLALGNYEQYF. The CDR3 bases are TGTGCCAGCAGCTTAGCGCTAGGCAACTACGAGCAGTACTTC.

This chain links TRBV25-1 with TRBJ1-6; perhaps TRBD1 as D (5 bases). Trimming left V 5 bases short and J 11 bases short, with 16 bases between. Germline CDR1 MGHDK, CDR2 SYGVNS. This CDR3 has 14 amino acids. The CDR3 DNA follows: TGTGCCAGCAGTATTCCAGGGTTTATGGCACCCCTCCACTTT. This gives the protein CASSIPGFMAPLHF. Supplemented by reference TRBV25-1 and TRBJ1-6, the full variable domain reads EADIYQTPRYLVIGTGKKITLECSQTMGHDKMYWYQQDPGMELHLIHYSYGVNSTEKGDLSSESTVSRIRTEHFPLTLESARPSHTSQYLCASSIPGFMAPLHFGNGTRLTVT.

V is TRBV2 and J is TRBJ2-7; D possibly uses TRBD1 or TRBD2 (7 bases each). V lost 7 bases and J 0 bases, leaving 10 bases between the germline ends. CDR3 length equals 13 residues. Germline CDR1 SNHLY, CDR2 FYNNEI. CDR3 in DNA: TGTGCCAGCAAGCGGGACAGCTCCTACGAGCAGTACTTC. As protein: CASKRDSSYEQYF.

This chain uses TRBV19 with TRBJ1-2, with a weak D call TRBD1 (6 bases). Trimming took off 5 bases at V and 2 bases at J, with 12 bases between the two ends. The germline V gene has CDR1 LNHDA and CDR2 SQIVND (reference sequence). This CDR3 is built from 14 residues. CDR3 DNA sequence: TGTGCCAGTAGTTTTAGGACAGAAAACTATGGCTACACCTTC. Its protein is CASSFRTENYGYTF.

The chain recombines TRBV13 with TRBJ1-1; tentatively, D is TRBD1 (5 bases). Looked up from germline, CDR1 is PRHDT and CDR2 is FYEKMQ (reference sequence). The CDR3 sequence is 14 residues long. The V end lost 3 bases, the J end lost 4 bases, and 12 bases lay between the germline ends. This CDR3 reads CASSFLSGATEAFF. In DNA, the CDR3 is TGTGCCAGCAGCTTCCTAAGTGGGGCCACTGAAGCTTTCTTT.

This clone was counted between two and nine times. The rearrangement joins TRBV6-1 to TRBJ1-3; 9 bases are a match to TRBD1. Germline V lookup: CDR1 MNHNS, CDR2 SASEGT. This CDR3 has 15 residues. V dropped 4 bases and J dropped 4; count of bases not matched to a gene: 5. The chain's CDR3 is CASSGYRGPGNTIYF. The CDR3 region has the DNA TGTGCCAGCAGTGGGTACAGGGGGCCCGGAAACACCATATATTTT.

Only one count was recorded for this clone. The rearrangement uses TRBV5-4 and TRBJ2-1, with 8 positions matching TRBD1. The CDR3 totals 15 residues. V shed 2 bases, J shed 6 bases, and the junction held 7 bases outside the gene matches. Germline V gene sequence: CDR1 SGHNT, CDR2 YYREEE (reference sequence). The CDR3 DNA is TGTGCCAGCAGCTTCCAGGGACAGGCGTTCAATGAGCAGTTCTTC. Encoded protein: CASSFQGQAFNEQFF.

This chain joins TRBV6-5 and TRBJ2-7; D gene ambiguous. In germline, CDR1 is MNHEY, CDR2 SVGAGI. This CDR3 comprises 13 residues. V was clipped by 5 bases and J by 4 bases, with 12 bases between them. CDR3 nucleotide sequence: TGTGCCAGCAGTGGCCCTTGGAGTTACGAGCAGTACTTC. This translates into CASSGPWSYEQYF.

This chain uses TRBV29-1 with TRBJ2-7; TRBD2 matches 8 bases. Germline assignment: CDR1 SQVTM and CDR2 ANQGSEA. The CDR3 loop spans 13 amino acids. Germline trimming cut 1 base from V and 3 bases from J; bases unmatched to any gene: 2. The CDR3 DNA reads TGCAGCGTTGAAGCTCTAGCGGGCTACGAGCAGTACTTC. Its translation is CSVEALAGYEQYF.

The chain links TRBV4-1 to TRBJ2-5, with 8 bases fitting TRBD2. The J call may be faulty, since TRBJ2-7 better matches the DNA end. The CDR3 covers 15 residues. In germline, CDR1 is MGHRA, CDR2 YSYEKL. CDR3 sequence reads: CASSLGGGLSYEQYF. The DNA for the CDR3 is TGCGCCAGCAGCCTCGGGGGGGGACTCTCCTACGAGCAGTACTTC.

J is TRBJ2-7 and V is TRBV12-5; tentatively, D is TRBD1 (6 bases). Germline V gives CDR1 LGHNT, CDR2 FRNRAP. CDR3 length equals 13 residues. The V and J ends lost 7 bases and 2 bases respectively, with 12 bases between them. The CDR3 here is CASAFDRTYEQYF. The CDR3 coding sequence is TGTGCTAGTGCCTTCGACAGGACCTACGAGCAGTACTTC.

This chain links TRBV27 with TRBJ2-7, with 8 bases aligning to TRBD1. The CDR3 has 17 residues. Germline assignment: CDR1 MNHEY and CDR2 SMNVEV (reference sequence). With 4 bases clipped from V and 6 bases from J, the junction kept 17 bases outside the gene matches. The CDR3 sequence: CASSYLFTDRGTAEQYF. CDR3 nucleotide sequence: TGTGCCAGCAGTTACCTCTTTACCGACAGGGGAACGGCCGAGCAGTACTTC.

J is TRBJ2-1 and V is TRBV6-6, with TRBD2 matching 9 bases. The CDR3 covers 12 residues. J was trimmed by 10 bases and V by 4 bases; bases with no gene match: 2. Germline V gene sequence: CDR1 MNHNY, CDR2 SVGAGI (reference sequence). DNA of the CDR3: TGTGCCAGCAGTTCACTAGCGGGCGAGCAGTTCTTC. This sequence encodes CASSSLAGEQFF.

This clone came up a few times. The chain uses TRBV27 and TRBJ2-7, with 7 nucleotides matching TRBD1. CDR1 is MNHEY and CDR2 is SMNVEV in the germline V gene (reference sequence). The CDR3 is 13 residues long. Germline trimming cut 5 bases from V and 3 bases from J; bases unmatched to any gene: 4. The CDR3 coding sequence is TGTGCCAGCAGTAGGGACAGCCTCTACGAGCAGTACTTC. As protein: CASSRDSLYEQYF.

This chain uses TRBV6-1 with TRBJ2-1, with D hard to call. The CDR3 is made up of 14 amino acids. The V end was cut by 7 bases, the J end by 0 bases, with 10 bases between. Germline V CDR1 and CDR2: MNHNS, SASEGT. Here the CDR3 reads CASNDRSSYNEQFF. Here the CDR3 DNA reads TGTGCCAGCAACGACCGGAGCTCCTACAATGAGCAGTTCTTC.

This clone was seen more than once but under ten times. The V and J genes are TRBV5-4 and TRBJ2-7; TRBD1 matches at 8 bases. Trimming took 3 bases from V and 5 from J; bases not matched to a gene: 10. CDR1 SGHNT and CDR2 YYREEE come from the germline V gene (reference sequence). The CDR3 extends over 15 amino acids. As DNA, the CDR3 is TGTGCCAGCAGCTCAAACGACAGGGGAGGTGACGAGCAGTACTTC. Its translation is CASSSNDRGGDEQYF.

This clone was found once. The CDR3 here is CASSQEGAHNSPLHF. As DNA, the CDR3 is TGCGCCAGCAGCCAAGAGGGGGCGCACAATTCACCCCTCCACTTT. The rearrangement uses TRBV4-1 and TRBJ1-6, with D perhaps matching TRBD1 (6 bases). The CDR3 covers 15 residues. V lost 0 bases and J lost 7, with 10 bases in between. CDR1 is MGHRA, CDR2 YSYEKL, per germline.

CDR3 residues: CASSYVEGRRETQYF. The CDR3, as DNA: TGTGCCAGCAGTTACGTGGAGGGACGGCGAGAGACCCAGTACTTC. The rearrangement uses TRBV6-5 and TRBJ2-5; D may be TRBD2 (6 bases). This CDR3 spans 15 amino acids. V gave up 2 bases and J gave up 4 bases, with 14 bases separating them. In germline, CDR1 is MNHEY, CDR2 SVGAGI.

This clone qualifies as medium-sized (0.01 to 0.1%). V and J are TRBV7-9 and TRBJ2-7, with TRBD2 matching over 10 bases. Germline CDR1 is SEHNR and CDR2 is FQNEAQ (reference sequence). The trim removed 5 bases at V and 2 bases at J, leaving 9 bases unmatched. The CDR3 length is 16 residues. This CDR3 is CASSTAESGRAYEQYF. The CDR3, as DNA: TGTGCCAGCAGCACGGCGGAGAGCGGGAGGGCCTACGAGCAGTACTTC.